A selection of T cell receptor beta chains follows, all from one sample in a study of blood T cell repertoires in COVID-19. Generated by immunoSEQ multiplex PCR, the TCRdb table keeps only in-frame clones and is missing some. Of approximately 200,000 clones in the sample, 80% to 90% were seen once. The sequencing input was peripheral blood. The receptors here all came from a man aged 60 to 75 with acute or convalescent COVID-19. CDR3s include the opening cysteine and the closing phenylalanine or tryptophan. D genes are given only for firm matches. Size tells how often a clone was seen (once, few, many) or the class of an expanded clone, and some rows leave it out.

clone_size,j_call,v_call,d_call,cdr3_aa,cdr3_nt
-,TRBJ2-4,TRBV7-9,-,CASSLGGVQLAKNIQYF,TGTGCCAGCAGCTTAGGGGGGGTGCAACTGGCCAAAAACATTCAGTACTTC
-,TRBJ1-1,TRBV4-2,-,CASSQERALNTEAFF,TGTGCCAGCAGCCAAGAGAGGGCCTTGAACACTGAAGCTTTCTTT
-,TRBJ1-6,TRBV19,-,CASTSQPGTNSPLHF,TGTGCCAGTACTTCTCAACCCGGGACAAATTCACCCCTCCACTTT
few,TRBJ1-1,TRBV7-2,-,CASSPRGGSANTEAFF,TGTGCCAGCAGCCCGCGGGGTGGGAGCGCGAACACTGAAGCTTTCTTT
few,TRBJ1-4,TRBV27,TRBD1,CASSPRTGEKLFF,TGTGCCAGCAGCCCGAGGACAGGGGAGAAACTGTTTTTT
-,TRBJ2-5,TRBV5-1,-,CASSFSAGQETQYF,TGCGCCAGCAGCTTTTCGGCGGGCCAAGAGACCCAGTACTTC
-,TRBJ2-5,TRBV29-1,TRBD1,CSARTGQETQYF,TGCAGCGCGAGGACAGGGCAGGAGACCCAGTACTTC
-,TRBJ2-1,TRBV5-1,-,CASSPDGDSYNEQFF,TGCGCCAGCAGTCCTGACGGGGACTCCTACAATGAGCAGTTCTTC
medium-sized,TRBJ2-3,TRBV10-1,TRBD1,CASRVNRDRRRATTDTQYF,TGCGCCAGCAGGGTTAATCGGGACAGGAGGCGGGCCACCACAGATACGCAGTATTTT
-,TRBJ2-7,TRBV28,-,CASSSPRGSVVYEQYF,TGTGCCAGCAGTTCCCCCAGGGGTAGCGTGGTCTACGAGCAGTACTTC
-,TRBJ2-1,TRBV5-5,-,CASSFRVKSDNEQFF,TGTGCCAGCAGCTTCAGGGTTAAGAGCGACAATGAGCAGTTCTTC
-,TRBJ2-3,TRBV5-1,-,CASSSLGRQGTDTQYF,TGCGCCAGCAGCTCCTTAGGAAGGCAGGGCACAGATACGCAGTATTTT
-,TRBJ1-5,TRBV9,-,CASSVAGDNQPQHF,TGTGCCAGCAGCGTGGCAGGGGACAATCAGCCCCAGCATTTT
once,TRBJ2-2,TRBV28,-,CASSYLGIGGTNTGELFF,TGTGCCAGCAGTTACCTAGGTATAGGGGGAACGAACACCGGGGAGCTGTTTTTT
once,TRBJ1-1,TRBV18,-,CASSPPGGGLGTEAFF,TGTGCCAGCTCACCGCCTGGTGGAGGGCTTGGGACTGAAGCTTTCTTT
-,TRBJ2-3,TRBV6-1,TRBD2,CASSELLAADTQYF,TGTGCCAGCAGTGAACTCCTAGCGGCAGATACGCAGTATTTT
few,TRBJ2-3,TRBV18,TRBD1,CASSPQDRRDTQYF,TGTGCCAGCTCACCACAGGACAGGCGAGATACGCAGTATTTT
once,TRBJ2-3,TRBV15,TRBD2,CATSRVSTSGGFTDTQYF,TGTGCCACCAGCAGAGTTTCGACTAGCGGGGGTTTCACAGATACGCAGTATTTT
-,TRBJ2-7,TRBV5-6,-,CASSLYTGPSYEQYF,TGTGCCAGCAGCTTGTACACAGGGCCTAGCTACGAGCAGTACTTC
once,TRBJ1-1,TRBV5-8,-,CASRGGAEAFF,TGTGCCAGCAGGGGGGGGGCTGAAGCTTTCTTT
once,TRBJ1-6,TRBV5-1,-,CASSSGQRIGSPLHF,TGCGCCAGCAGCTCTGGACAGAGGATAGGATCACCCCTCCACTTT
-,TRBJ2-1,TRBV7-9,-,CASSARSAGSWDEQFF,TGTGCCAGCAGCGCGAGGAGCGCCGGAAGCTGGGATGAGCAGTTCTTC
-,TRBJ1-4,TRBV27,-,CASSSFRGGNEKLFF,TGTGCCAGCAGTTCGTTCAGGGGTGGAAATGAAAAACTGTTTTTT
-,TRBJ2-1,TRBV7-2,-,CASSDRRYNEQFF,TGTGCCAGCTCAGACAGGAGGTACAATGAGCAGTTCTTC
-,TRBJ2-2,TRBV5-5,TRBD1,CASSAMDRARATGELFF,TGTGCCAGCAGCGCCATGGACAGGGCCCGAGCCACCGGGGAGCTGTTTTTT
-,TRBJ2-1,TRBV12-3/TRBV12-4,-,CASKGLLNEQFF,TGTGCCAGCAAAGGACTACTTAATGAGCAGTTCTTC
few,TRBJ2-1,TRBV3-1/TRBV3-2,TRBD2,CASSQITGTSEVSYNEQFF,TGTGCCAGCAGCCAAATTACAGGGACTAGCGAGGTCTCCTACAATGAGCAGTTCTTC
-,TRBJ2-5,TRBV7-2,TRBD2,CASSLLLAGGTQYF,TGTGCCAGCAGCTTGCTACTAGCGGGAGGGACCCAGTACTTC
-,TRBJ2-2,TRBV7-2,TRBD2,CASSLELAGGTGELFF,TGTGCCAGCAGCTTAGAACTAGCGGGAGGAACCGGGGAGCTGTTTTTT
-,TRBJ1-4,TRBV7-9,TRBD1,CASSLVETGEIEKLFF,TGTGCCAGCAGCTTAGTCGAGACAGGGGAAATTGAAAAACTGTTTTTT
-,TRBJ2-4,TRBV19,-,CASSRKGQVDHIQYF,TGTGCCAGTAGTAGGAAAGGACAAGTAGATCACATTCAGTACTTC
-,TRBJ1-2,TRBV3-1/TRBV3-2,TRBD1,CASSQGRGLYGYTF,TGTGCCAGCAGCCAGGGAAGGGGGCTCTATGGCTACACCTTC
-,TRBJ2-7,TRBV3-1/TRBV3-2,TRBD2,CASSLRTSGRFNEQYF,TGTGCCAGCAGCCTTCGGACTAGCGGGAGATTCAACGAGCAGTACTTC
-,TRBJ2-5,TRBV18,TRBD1,CASSPGQGETQYF,TGTGCCAGCTCACCGGGACAGGGAGAGACCCAGTACTTC
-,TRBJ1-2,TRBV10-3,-,CAISADSGSIYGYTF,TGTGCCATCAGTGCGGACAGCGGATCTATCTATGGCTACACCTTC
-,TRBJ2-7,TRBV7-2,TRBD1,CASSVQGYEQYF,TGTGCCAGCAGCGTACAGGGGTACGAGCAGTACTTC
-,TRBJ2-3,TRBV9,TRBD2,CASSVDLAGGSDTQYF,TGTGCCAGCAGCGTAGACCTAGCGGGAGGATCAGATACGCAGTATTTT
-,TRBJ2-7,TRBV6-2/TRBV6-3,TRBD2,CASSYSLAVSYEQYF,TGTGCCAGCAGTTACTCACTAGCGGTGTCCTACGAGCAGTACTTC
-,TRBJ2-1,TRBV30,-,CAWSVLKKINEQFF,TGTGCCTGGAGTGTACTTAAGAAGATAAATGAGCAGTTCTTC
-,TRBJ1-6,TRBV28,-,CASSLIQGIASPLHF,TGTGCCAGCAGTTTGATTCAGGGGATCGCCTCACCCCTCCACTTT
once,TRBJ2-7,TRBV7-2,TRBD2,CASSLATSGDYEQYF,TGTGCCAGCAGCTTAGCCACTAGCGGGGACTACGAGCAGTACTTC
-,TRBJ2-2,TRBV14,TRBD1,CASSQDGDRADTGELFF,TGTGCCAGCAGCCAAGATGGTGACAGGGCGGACACCGGGGAGCTGTTTTTT
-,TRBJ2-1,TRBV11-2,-,CASSPRVAANNEQFF,TGTGCCAGCAGCCCCCGGGTAGCGGCCAACAATGAGCAGTTCTTC
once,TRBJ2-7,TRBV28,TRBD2,CASSDTSGRGYEQYF,TGTGCCAGCAGCGATACTAGCGGGAGGGGCTACGAGCAGTACTTC
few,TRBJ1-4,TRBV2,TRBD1,CASSEDRVFREKLFF,TGTGCCAGCAGCGAAGACAGGGTTTTTCGTGAAAAACTGTTTTTT
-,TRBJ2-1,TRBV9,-,CASSSPDSSYNEQFF,TGTGCCAGCAGCAGCCCGGACAGCTCCTACAATGAGCAGTTCTTC
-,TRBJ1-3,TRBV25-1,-,CASRPGIGGNTIYF,TGTGCCAGCAGACCGGGAATAGGCGGAAACACCATATATTTT
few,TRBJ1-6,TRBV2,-,CASSEMRNSPLHF,TGTGCCAGCAGTGAAATGAGGAATTCACCCCTCCACTTT
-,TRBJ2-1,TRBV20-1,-,CSASGGKGLRYNEQFF,TGCAGTGCTAGTGGAGGGAAAGGACTACGATACAATGAGCAGTTCTTC
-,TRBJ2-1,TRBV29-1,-,CSVVTGLAYNEQFF,TGCAGCGTTGTCACAGGGCTCGCCTACAATGAGCAGTTCTTC
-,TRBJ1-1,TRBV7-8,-,CASSTTGTPSFRNTEAFF,TGTGCCAGCAGCACCACAGGGACCCCATCGTTCCGGAACACTGAAGCTTTCTTT
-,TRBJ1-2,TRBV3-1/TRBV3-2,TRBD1,CASGETGWILDGYTF,TGTGCCAGCGGGGAGACAGGGTGGATTTTGGATGGCTACACCTTC